Shown below are 10 T cell receptor beta chains from a single sample sequenced in a study of blood T cell repertoires in COVID-19. Data came from immunoSEQ multiplex PCR; TCRdb stores just in-frame clones and leaves some out. The data show hundreds of thousands of clones, roughly 90% seen once. Sequencing was carried out using peripheral blood. The receptors were sampled from a woman in her 30s with COVID-19, enrolled during active disease.

The V and J genes are TRBV4-3 and TRBJ2-5; 12 bases match TRBD2. Germline lookup yields CDR1 LGHNA and CDR2 YSLEER. The J segment lost 0 bases and the V segment lost 0 bases, leaving 2 bases of the junction unmatched. The CDR3 length is 17 residues. The CDR3 is CASSQETSGGYQETQYF. CDR3 nucleotides: TGCGCCAGCAGCCAAGAAACTAGCGGGGGGTACCAAGAGACCCAGTACTTC.

The chain combines TRBV5-5 with TRBJ2-5, with a possible D match to TRBD1 (7 bases). Germline V gene data show CDR1 as SGHKS and CDR2 as YYEKEE (reference sequence). V was pared by 5 bases and J by 2 bases, with 16 bases between. The CDR3 is 15 residues long. CDR3 sequence reads: CASRAGQLVQETQYF. The CDR3 DNA sequence: TGTGCCAGCAGGGCGGGACAGCTAGTTCAAGAGACCCAGTACTTC.

J is TRBJ1-1 and V is TRBV9; a weak D match, TRBD1 (5 bases). Germline V gene lookup returns CDR1 SGDLS and CDR2 YYNGEE. V was cut by 0 bases and J by 14 bases, with 17 bases left in between. The CDR3 is 13 amino acids. This CDR3 reads CASSVAQKGRIFF. CDR3 coding DNA: TGTGCCAGCAGCGTAGCTCAGAAGGGGCGTATCTTCTTT.

V is TRBV11-2 and J is TRBJ2-3; D may be TRBD2 (5 bases). Germline V gene lookup returns CDR1 SGHAT and CDR2 FQNNGV. V gave up 0 bases and J gave up 4 bases, with 8 bases separating them. The CDR3 covers 14 residues. The CDR3 protein is CASSLDDYSDTQYF. In nucleotides, the CDR3 is TGTGCCAGCAGCTTAGATGACTACTCAGATACGCAGTATTTT.

The gene calls are TRBV6-5 and TRBJ1-4; 9 bases map to TRBD1. Per the germline V gene, CDR1 is MNHEY and CDR2 is SVGAGI. The ends lost 4 bases at V and 5 bases at J; junction bases unmatched: 8. The length of the CDR3 is 16 residues. As DNA, the CDR3 is TGTGCCAGCAGTTTGCCACTGACAGGGGGAAATGAAAAACTGTTTTTT. This gives the protein CASSLPLTGGNEKLFF.

V usage is TRBV11-2 and J usage is TRBJ1-3, with D perhaps matching TRBD1 (5 bases). This CDR3 has 16 amino acids. The germline CDR1 and CDR2 sequences are SGHAT and FQNNGV. The V end lost 3 bases, the J end lost 0 bases, and 12 bases lay between the germline ends. The CDR3 sequence is CASSFGQGHSGNTIYF. The DNA for the CDR3 is TGTGCCAGCAGCTTCGGGCAGGGTCACTCTGGAAACACCATATATTTT.

This chain connects TRBV9 to TRBJ2-3; D call uncertain. The CDR3 totals 15 residues. Between the trimmed V and J ends, which lost 4 bases and 0 bases, there was a span of 12 bases. Germline assignment: CDR1 SGDLS and CDR2 YYNGEE. CDR3 DNA: TGTGCCAGCAGCCAAGAAGGCGGTAGCACAGATACGCAGTATTTT. Residues: CASSQEGGSTDTQYF. Based on the CDR3 plus reference TRBV9 and TRBJ2-3, the full variable domain is DSGVTQTPKHLITATGQRVTLRCSPRSGDLSVYWYQQSLDQGLQFLIQYYNGEERAKGNILERFSAQQFPDLHSELNLSSLELGDSALYFCASSQEGGSTDTQYFGPGTRLTVL.

J is TRBJ2-1 and V is TRBV6-5; 10 bases line up with TRBD2. This CDR3 spans 15 amino acids. The germline CDR1 and CDR2 sequences are MNHEY and SVGAGI. Trimming removed 4 bases from V and 4 bases from J; junction bases left unmatched: 4. The CDR3 region is CASSLIAGGYNEQFF. CDR3 DNA sequence: TGTGCCAGCAGTTTAATAGCGGGGGGATACAATGAGCAGTTCTTC.

The chain combines TRBV28 with TRBJ2-7; 11 bases line up with TRBD2. The CDR3 length is 16 residues. The germline gives CDR1 MDHEN, CDR2 SYDVKM. The ends lost 3 bases at V and 4 bases at J; junction bases unmatched: 8. This chain's CDR3 is CASSFFKTSGVYEQYV. The CDR3 nucleotides read TGTGCCAGCAGTTTCTTCAAGACTAGCGGGGTTTACGAGCAGTACGTC.

CDR3 coding DNA: TGTGCCAGCAGTGCAGCGACAGGCGTCTCTCCAGAGACCCAGTACTTC. Its translation is CASSAATGVSPETQYF. This chain connects TRBV6-1 to TRBJ2-5; TRBD1 is a possible D gene (6 bases). This CDR3 comprises 16 residues. Per the germline V gene, CDR1 is MNHNS and CDR2 is SASEGT. V lost 4 bases to trimming and J lost 4 bases, with 19 bases between them.